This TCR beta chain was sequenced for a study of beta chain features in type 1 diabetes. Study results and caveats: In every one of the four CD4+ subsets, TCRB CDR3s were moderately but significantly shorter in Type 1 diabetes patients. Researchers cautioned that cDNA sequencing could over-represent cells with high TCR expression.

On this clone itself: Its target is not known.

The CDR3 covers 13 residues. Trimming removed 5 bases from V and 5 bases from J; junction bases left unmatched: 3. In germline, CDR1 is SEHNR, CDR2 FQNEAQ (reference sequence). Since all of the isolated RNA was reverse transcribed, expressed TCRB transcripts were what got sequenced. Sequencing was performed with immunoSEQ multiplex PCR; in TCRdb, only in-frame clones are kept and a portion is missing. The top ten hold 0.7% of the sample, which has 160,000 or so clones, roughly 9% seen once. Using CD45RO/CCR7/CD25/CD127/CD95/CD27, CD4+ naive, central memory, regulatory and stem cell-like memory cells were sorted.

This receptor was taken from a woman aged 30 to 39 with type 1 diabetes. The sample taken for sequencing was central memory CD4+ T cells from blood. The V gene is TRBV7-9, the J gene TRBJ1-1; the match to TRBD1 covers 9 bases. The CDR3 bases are TGTGCCAGCAGCCGGACAGGGGAAACTGAAGCTTTCTTT. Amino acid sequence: CASSRTGETEAFF.